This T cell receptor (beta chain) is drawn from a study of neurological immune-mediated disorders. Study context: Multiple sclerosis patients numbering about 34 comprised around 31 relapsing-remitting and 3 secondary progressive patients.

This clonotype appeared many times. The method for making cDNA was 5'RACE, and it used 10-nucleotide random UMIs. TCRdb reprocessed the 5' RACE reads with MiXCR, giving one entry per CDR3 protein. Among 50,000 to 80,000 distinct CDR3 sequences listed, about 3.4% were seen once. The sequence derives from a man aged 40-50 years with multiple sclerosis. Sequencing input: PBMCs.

The CDR3 DNA reads TGTGCCAGCAGTTTATCTCCTGCCCAAGAGACCCAGTACTTC. Its translation: CASSLSPAQETQYF. The V and J genes are TRBV27 and TRBJ2-5; no definite D call. Germline values: CDR1 MNHEY, CDR2 SMNVEV (reference sequence). This CDR3 is 14 amino acids long. V was shortened by 0 bases and J by 1 base, with 6 bases between the two germline ends.